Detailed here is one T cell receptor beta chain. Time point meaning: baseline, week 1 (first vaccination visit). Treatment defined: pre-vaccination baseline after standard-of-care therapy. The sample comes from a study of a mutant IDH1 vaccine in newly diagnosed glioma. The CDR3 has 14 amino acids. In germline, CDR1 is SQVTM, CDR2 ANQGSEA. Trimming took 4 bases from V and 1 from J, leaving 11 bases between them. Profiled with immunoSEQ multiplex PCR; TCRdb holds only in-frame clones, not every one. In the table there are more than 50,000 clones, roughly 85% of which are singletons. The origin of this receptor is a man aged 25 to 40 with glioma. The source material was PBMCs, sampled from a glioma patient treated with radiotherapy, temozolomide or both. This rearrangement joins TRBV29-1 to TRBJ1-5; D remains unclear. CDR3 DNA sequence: TGCAGCGTTGGGGAACCATGGAGCAATCAGCCCCAGCATTTT. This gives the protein CSVGEPWSNQPQHF.